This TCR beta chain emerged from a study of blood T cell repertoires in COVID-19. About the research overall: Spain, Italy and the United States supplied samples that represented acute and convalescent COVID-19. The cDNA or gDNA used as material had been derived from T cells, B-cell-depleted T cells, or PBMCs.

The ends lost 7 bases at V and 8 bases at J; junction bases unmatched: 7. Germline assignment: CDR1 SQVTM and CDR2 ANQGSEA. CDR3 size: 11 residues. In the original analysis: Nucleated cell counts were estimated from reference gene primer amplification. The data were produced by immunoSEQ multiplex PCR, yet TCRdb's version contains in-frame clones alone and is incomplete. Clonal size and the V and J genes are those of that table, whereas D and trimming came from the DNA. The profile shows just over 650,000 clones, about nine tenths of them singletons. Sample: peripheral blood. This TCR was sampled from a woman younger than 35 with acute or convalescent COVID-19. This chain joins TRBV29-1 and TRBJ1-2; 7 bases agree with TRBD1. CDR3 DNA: TGCAGCGCACGGGACAGCATAGGCTACACCTTC. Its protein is CSARDSIGYTF.